A single sample gave rise to the 21 T cell receptor beta chains below, sequenced in a study of CD4 T cells in relation to SARS-CoV-2 and coronaviruses. Before the COVID-19 pandemic, during about 2011-2019, CD4+ T cells were taken from unexposed donors. Generated by immunoSEQ multiplex PCR, the TCRdb table keeps only in-frame clones and is missing some. The table shows about 59,000 clones, with about nine tenths occurring only once. Material: memory CD4+ T cells from PBMCs. These receptors originate from a human donor in good health.

This clone was seen a single time. The chain carries TRBV28 and TRBJ2-5; D gene uncertain. Germline lookup yields CDR1 MDHEN and CDR2 SYDVKM. The V and J ends lost 1 base and 1 base respectively, with 10 bases between them. This CDR3 is built from 15 residues. The DNA of the CDR3 is TGTGCCAGCAGTTTATATGGAACAGCCCAAGAGACCCAGTACTTC. Its protein is CASSLYGTAQETQYF.

The rearrangement uses TRBV7-9 and TRBJ2-3, with 10 bases identical to TRBD1. V shed 3 bases and J 1 base; nucleotides not matched to a gene: 10. Per the germline V gene, CDR1 is SEHNR and CDR2 is FQNEAQ (reference sequence). CDR3 length: 18 amino acids. The CDR3 reads CASSFGTGDVRGTDTQYF. CDR3 DNA: TGTGCCAGCAGCTTCGGGACAGGGGATGTAAGGGGCACAGATACGCAGTATTTT.

The rearrangement uses TRBV25-1 and TRBJ1-1; TRBD1 is a possible D gene (6 bases). Germline values: CDR1 MGHDK, CDR2 SYGVNS. The CDR3 covers 14 residues. V was pared by 2 bases and J by 9 bases, with 16 bases between. CDR3 nucleotide sequence: TGTGCCAGCAGTGAACGGCAGGGGTCAACTAAAGCTTTCTTT. It encodes CASSERQGSTKAFF.

This sequence joins TRBV6-2 or TRBV6-3 and TRBJ2-7; D perhaps matches TRBD2 (7 bases). This CDR3 comprises 15 residues. Between the trimmed V and J ends, which lost 2 bases and 0 bases, there was a span of 11 bases. Germline-derived CDR1 and CDR2 are MNHEY and SVGEGT. CDR3 in amino acids: CASSYGGGGSYEQYF. CDR3 bases: TGTGCCAGCAGTTACGGGGGAGGGGGCTCCTACGAGCAGTACTTC.

The rearrangement joins TRBV3-1 (or the pseudogene TRBV3-2) to TRBJ2-6; 8 nucleotides align to TRBD1. The CDR3 is made up of 17 amino acids. The germline gives CDR1 LGHDT, CDR2 YNNKEL (reference sequence). Trimming removed 3 bases from V and 0 bases from J; junction bases left unmatched: 4. The CDR3 spells CASSQADRDSGANVLTF. The CDR3 coding sequence is TGTGCCAGCAGCCAGGCGGACAGGGACTCTGGGGCCAACGTCCTGACTTTC.

In its sample, this clone was seen a few times. The gene calls are TRBV24-1 and TRBJ2-5, with D unclear. V lost 5 bases and J lost 5, with 11 bases in between. Germline CDR1 is KGHDR and CDR2 is SFDVKD. The CDR3 is made up of 13 amino acids. The CDR3, as DNA: TGTGCCACCAGTGCTCCGCCGGGCGAGACCCAGTACTTC. Its translation is CATSAPPGETQYF.

V is TRBV28 and J is TRBJ1-4, with unresolved D. The CDR3 is 12 residues long. V was shortened by 5 bases and J by 2 bases, with 3 bases between the two germline ends. CDR1 MDHEN and CDR2 SYDVKM come from the germline V gene. CDR3 coding DNA: TGTGCCAGCAGTGACACTAATGAAAAACTGTTTTTT. This gives the protein CASSDTNEKLFF.

The rearrangement uses TRBV2 and TRBJ2-1; the match to TRBD2 covers 12 bases. The V gene end was trimmed by 5 bases and the J gene end by 0 bases; junction bases not matched to a gene: 8. This CDR3 region has 18 residues. Per the germline V gene, CDR1 is SNHLY and CDR2 is FYNNEI. The CDR3 DNA reads TGTGCCAGCAGTAGGACTAGCGGGGTAACCCGCTCCTACAATGAGCAGTTCTTC. This encodes CASSRTSGVTRSYNEQFF.

The CDR3 region is CASSSQGSSLISGANVLTF. The CDR3 nucleotides are TGTGCCAGTAGTAGTCAGGGGTCTTCCCTCATCTCTGGGGCCAACGTCCTGACTTTC. This chain connects TRBV19 to TRBJ2-6, with D perhaps TRBD1 (6 bases). Germline V gene data show CDR1 as LNHDA and CDR2 as SQIVND (reference sequence). The CDR3 consists of 19 residues. The V gene lost 4 bases and the J gene lost 0 bases, with 19 bases spanning the gap.

The chain uses TRBV6-5 and TRBJ2-1, with unresolved D. Germline CDR1 and CDR2: MNHEY and SVGAGI. There are 12 residues in the CDR3. V lost 11 bases to trimming and J lost 0 bases, with 8 bases between them. In DNA form, the CDR3 reads TGTGCCGCCCTCAGCTCCTACAATGAGCAGTTCTTC. It translates to CAALSSYNEQFF.

Note on this clone: At one of its ends the junction is not consistent with the germline gene, which may arise from a read error. The genes are TRBV7-2 and TRBJ2-5; 10 nucleotides agree with TRBD2. This CDR3 has 16 residues. Germline V gene data show CDR1 as SGHTA and CDR2 as FQGNSA. The CDR3 spells CASSLAGGYPQETQYF. CDR3 nucleotide sequence: TGTGCCAGCAGTTTAGCGGGAGGCTATCCCCAAGAGACCCAGTACTTC. Full variable domain (rest looked up from reference TRBV7-2 and TRBJ2-5): GAGVSQSPSNKVTEKGKDVELRCDPISGHTALYWYRQSLGQGLEFLIYFQGNSAPDKSGLPSDRFSAERTGGSVSTLTIQRTQQEDSAVYLCASSLAGGYPQETQYFGPGTRLLVL.

The V call is TRBV12-3 or TRBV12-4, the J call TRBJ1-2; D is perhaps TRBD1 (6 bases). Trimming stripped 7 bases from V and 4 bases from J, with 13 bases between. This CDR3 comprises 13 residues. The CDR3 region is CASNRDRRYGYTF. The CDR3 DNA reads TGTGCCAGCAACCGAGACAGGCGCTATGGCTACACCTTC.

CDR3 in amino acids: CASSAYRNSRSGANVLTF. The DNA of the CDR3 is TGTGCCAGTAGTGCCTACAGGAATTCTCGCTCTGGGGCCAACGTCCTGACTTTC. V is TRBV19 and J is TRBJ2-6; D may be TRBD1 (5 bases). V gave up 5 bases and J gave up 0 bases, with 17 bases separating them. Germline V CDR1 and CDR2: LNHDA, SQIVND (reference sequence). CDR3 size: 18 residues.

The chain uses TRBV28 and TRBJ2-3, with 7 nucleotides matching TRBD1. CDR1 and CDR2 from the germline V gene are MDHEN and SYDVKM. This CDR3 contains 13 residues. V trimming: 7 bases; J trimming: 5 bases; junction bases outside the gene matches: 6. The CDR3 bases are TGTGCCAGCAATAGAGGGGGCGTAGATACGCAGTATTTT. Its translation is CASNRGGVDTQYF.

The V gene is TRBV27, the J gene TRBJ2-5; D gene ambiguous. Trimming removed 3 bases from V and 3 bases from J, with 8 bases in between. The germline CDR1 and CDR2 sequences are MNHEY and SMNVEV (reference sequence). The CDR3 extends over 13 amino acids. In nucleotides, the CDR3 is TGTGCCAGCAGTTTTGGGCGTGAAGAGACCCAGTACTTC. It codes for CASSFGREETQYF.

The rearrangement links TRBV19 to TRBJ2-6; no firm D call. V dropped 1 base and J dropped 1 base, with 5 bases sitting between them. The CDR3 contains 15 residues. From germline, CDR1 is LNHDA and CDR2 SQIVND (reference sequence). CDR3 DNA sequence: TGTGCCAGTAGTATAGTGAGTTCTGGGGCCAACGTCCTGACTTTC. Protein product: CASSIVSSGANVLTF.

This clone was counted only a few times. This chain uses TRBV6-1 with TRBJ2-2; tentative D call: TRBD1 (6 bases). This CDR3 has 13 residues. Trimming took 6 bases from V and 1 from J, leaving 6 bases between them. In germline, CDR1 is MNHNS, CDR2 SASEGT. In DNA form, the CDR3 reads TGTGCCAGCAGACAGGGGAACACCGGGGAGCTGTTTTTT. It translates to CASRQGNTGELFF.

This clone is deemed medium-sized. This chain links TRBV28 with TRBJ2-1, with 13 bases that match TRBD2. After removal of 1 base from V and 10 bases from J, the junction contained 7 bases not matched to a gene. The CDR3 is 16 residues long. Per germline, CDR1 MDHEN and CDR2 SYDVKM. CDR3 in amino acids: CASSLLGTSGTTEQFF. The CDR3 coding sequence is TGTGCCAGCAGTTTATTGGGGACTAGCGGGACCACGGAGCAGTTCTTC. Full variable domain (outside the CDR3, taken from reference TRBV28 and TRBJ2-1): DVKVTQSSRYLVKRTGEKVFLECVQDMDHENMFWYRQDPGLGLRLIYFSYDVKMKEKGDIPEGYSVSREKKERFSLILESASTNQTSMYLCASSLLGTSGTTEQFFGPGTRLTVL.

The V call is TRBV5-1, the J call TRBJ2-1, with TRBD2 matching 11 bases. Trimming removed 0 bases from V and 10 bases from J; junction bases left unmatched: 21. Looked up from germline, CDR1 is SGHRS and CDR2 is YFSETQ. The CDR3 spans 20 residues. The CDR3, as DNA: TGCGCCAGCAGCTTGGTCTCCCGAAGGGGGGTAGCGGGAGGGCCTCTCGAGCAGTTCTTC. Encoded protein: CASSLVSRRGVAGGPLEQFF. The full variable domain, rest sourced from reference TRBV5-1 and TRBJ2-1, is KAGVTQTPRYLIKTRGQQVTLSCSPISGHRSVSWYQQTPGQGLQFLFEYFSETQRNKGNFPGRFSGRQFSNSRSEMNVSTLELGDSALYLCASSLVSRRGVAGGPLEQFFGPGTRLTVL.

The sample holds one count of this clone. The chain has TRBV6-5 and TRBJ2-2; 8 bases line up with TRBD2. V trimming: 7 bases; J trimming: 0 bases; junction bases outside the gene matches: 4. The CDR3 totals 15 residues. CDR1 and CDR2 from the germline V gene are MNHEY and SVGAGI. The CDR3, as DNA: TGTGCCAGCAACAACGGGAGGGCGAACACCGGGGAGCTGTTTTTT. Amino acids: CASNNGRANTGELFF.

This clone was observed once. The rearrangement links TRBV18 to TRBJ1-5, with D unresolved. Germline V gene sequence: CDR1 KGHSH, CDR2 LQKENI. Between the trimmed V and J ends, which lost 3 bases and 5 bases, there was a span of 8 bases. This CDR3 has 13 residues. CDR3 protein: CASSPLKDQPQHF. The DNA of the CDR3 is TGTGCCAGCTCACCTTTGAAGGATCAGCCCCAGCATTTT. Variable domain in full (rest from reference TRBV18 and TRBJ1-5): NAGVMQNPRHLVRRRGQEARLRCSPMKGHSHVYWYRQLPEEGLKFMVYLQKENIIDESGMPKERFSAEFPKEGPSILRIQQVVRGDSAAYFCASSPLKDQPQHFGDGTRLSIL.